The 2 T cell receptor beta chains given below trace back to one sample, sequenced in a study of T cells in Graves' hyperthyroidism and ophthalmopathy. RNA transcripts served as the template for amplifying TCR beta CDR3 regions. First-round RT-PCR of the TCR CDR3 relied on the HTBI primer set. Using its own MiXCR run on the multiplex PCR reads, TCRdb lists one record per CDR3 protein. The data hold around 700,000 distinct CDR3 sequences, with over 35% observed a single time. Material: blood. These receptors came from a woman between 40 and 55 years old with Graves' hyperthyroidism.

This clonotype was seen at least ten times. V gene TRBV20-1 combines with J gene TRBJ2-5, with D possibly TRBD1 on 6 matching bases. This CDR3 has 13 residues. From germline, CDR1 is DFQATT and CDR2 SNEGSKA (reference sequence). Between the trimmed V and J ends, which lost 4 bases and 4 bases, there was a span of 13 bases. The chain's CDR3 is CSATLRTVETQYF. The DNA of the CDR3 is TGCAGTGCTACCCTACGGACAGTAGAGACCCAGTACTTC.

The chain carries TRBV20-1 and TRBJ1-1; 11 bases are a match to TRBD1. J gave up 1 base and V 5 bases, and 9 bases lay outside the gene matches. This CDR3 spans 16 amino acids. Germline V gene data show CDR1 as DFQATT and CDR2 as SNEGSKA (reference sequence). The CDR3 DNA reads as TGCAGTGCTGACGGGGACAGGGGGGCCCAGAACACTGAAGCTTTCTTT. Encoded protein: CSADGDRGAQNTEAFF.